The TCR beta chain described here comes from a study of blood T cell repertoires in COVID-19. This clone was counted between two and nine times. Methods used by the authors: From reference gene primer amplification, estimates of nucleated cell counts were derived. Clones were sequenced by immunoSEQ multiplex PCR, and TCRdb holds only the in-frame ones, with some missing. V, J and clone size were drawn from that table, and D and trimming were deduced from the DNA. This sample has some 250,000 clones, with around 86% found just once. CDR3 length: 14 amino acids. V trimming: 0 bases; J trimming: 10 bases; junction bases outside the gene matches: 4. Germline V gives CDR1 SGDLS, CDR2 YYNGEE.

Sequences were obtained from peripheral blood. This chain links TRBV9 with TRBJ2-1; TRBD2 aligns across 10 bases. This sequence was found in a woman between 65 and 79 years old with active or convalescent COVID-19. CDR3 loop: CASSVDLLAGEQFF. Written as DNA, the CDR3 is TGTGCCAGCAGCGTAGACCTACTAGCGGGGGAGCAGTTCTTC. Based on the CDR3 plus reference TRBV9 and TRBJ2-1, the full variable domain is DSGVTQTPKHLITATGQRVTLRCSPRSGDLSVYWYQQSLDQGLQFLIQYYNGEERAKGNILERFSAQQFPDLHSELNLSSLELGDSALYFCASSVDLLAGEQFFGPGTRLTVL.